Presented here are 27 T cell receptor beta chains from one specimen sequenced in a study of blood T cell repertoires in COVID-19. TCRdb keeps only in-frame clones here, not all; method: immunoSEQ multiplex PCR. Among roughly 150,000 clones, 79% were seen once, and the ten largest hold 15% to 20%. The sequenced sample consisted of PBMCs or T cells enriched from blood (not recorded which). The receptor set was obtained from a woman in her seventies in a cohort exposed to, infected with or recovered from COVID-19 (not recorded which).

The chain couples TRBV6-5 to TRBJ1-4; 7 bases agree with TRBD1. CDR1 is MNHEY and CDR2 is SVGAGI in the germline V gene. Germline trimming cut 5 bases from V and 5 bases from J; bases unmatched to any gene: 5. There are 14 residues in the CDR3. CDR3: CASSMGQWNEKLFF. The CDR3 bases are TGTGCCAGCAGTATGGGACAGTGGAATGAAAAACTGTTTTTT.

The sample holds a few counts of this clone. This chain links TRBV5-8 with TRBJ1-2; TRBD1 aligns across 10 bases. Germline V gives CDR1 SGHTS, CDR2 YDEGEE. There are 14 residues in the CDR3. Trimming removed 7 bases from V and 7 bases from J; junction bases left unmatched: 10. CDR3 DNA: TGTGCCAGCCGTCAGACAGGGGGCGAGTCTGGCTACACCTTC. Encoded protein: CASRQTGGESGYTF.

The V and J genes are TRBV6-1 and TRBJ1-6, with a tentative D call TRBD1 (5 bases). The V gene's germline CDR1 is MNHNS and CDR2 SASEGT. This CDR3 region has 15 residues. V dropped 2 bases and J dropped 6 bases, with 11 bases sitting between them. CDR3 region: CASSEHGGTNSPLHF. The CDR3 DNA reads TGTGCCAGCAGTGAACATGGGGGGACTAATTCACCCCTCCACTTT.

This chain connects TRBV11-2 to TRBJ2-3, with 15 bases identical to TRBD2. This CDR3 comprises 15 residues. Germline CDR1 is SGHAT and CDR2 is FQNNGV. Unmatched junction bases numbered 2, after V lost 5 bases and J lost 5 bases. The CDR3 DNA is TGTGCCAGCAGCCTGGGACTAGCGGGAGGAGATACGCAGTATTTT. Its translation is CASSLGLAGGDTQYF.

This rearrangement joins TRBV5-1 to TRBJ2-1; 10 bases line up with TRBD2. CDR1 SGHRS and CDR2 YFSETQ come from the germline V gene. The CDR3 contains 14 residues. With V trimmed by 4 bases and J by 9 bases, 7 bases remained unmatched. The CDR3 coding sequence is TGCGCCAGCAGCCTGGAGGCTAGCGGGAGTGAGCAGTTCTTC. It yields the protein CASSLEASGSEQFF.

The V call is TRBV27, the J call TRBJ2-7; 8 bases map to TRBD1. This CDR3 has 15 residues. Germline V gene sequence: CDR1 MNHEY, CDR2 SMNVEV (reference sequence). Germline trimming cut 0 bases from V and 5 bases from J; bases unmatched to any gene: 6. This CDR3 is CASSLSDRVGHEQYF. Here the CDR3 DNA reads TGTGCCAGCAGTTTATCGGACAGGGTGGGTCACGAGCAGTACTTC.

The chain is built from TRBV19 and TRBJ2-3; 7 bases are a match to TRBD2. With 4 bases clipped from V and 4 bases from J, the junction kept 14 bases outside the gene matches. CDR1 and CDR2 (germline): LNHDA, SQIVND (reference sequence). This CDR3 contains 17 residues. The CDR3 nucleotides read TGTGCCAGTAGTACATCGGGGAGGGCCAATGGGGCAGATACGCAGTATTTT. Its protein is CASSTSGRANGADTQYF. Drawing the rest from reference TRBV19 and TRBJ2-3, the complete variable domain is DGGITQSPKYLFRKEGQNVTLSCEQNLNHDAMYWYRQDPGQGLRLIYYSQIVNDFQKGDIAEGYSVSREKKESFPLTVTSAQKNPTAFYLCASSTSGRANGADTQYFGPGTRLTVL.

The V gene is TRBV2, the J gene TRBJ2-3; 7 bases map to TRBD1. Trimming took 5 bases from V and 7 from J; bases not matched to a gene: 9. The germline gives CDR1 SNHLY, CDR2 FYNNEI. The CDR3 contains 14 residues. The CDR3 reads CASSRDSQGNTQYF. CDR3 in DNA: TGTGCCAGCAGTAGGGACAGCCAAGGTAATACGCAGTATTTT.

The V gene is TRBV20-1, the J gene TRBJ2-2, with D maybe TRBD2 (6 bases). The CDR3 is 15 amino acids. Trimming left V 3 bases short and J 4 bases short, with 15 bases between. Germline V gene data show CDR1 as DFQATT and CDR2 as SNEGSKA (reference sequence). CDR3 sequence (DNA): TGCAGTGCTAGTAAAAGCGGAGGGGCCACCGGGGAGCTGTTTTTT. Amino acids: CSASKSGGATGELFF.

CDR3: CASSLQTGGGDIQYF. CDR3 coding DNA: TGTGCCAGCAGCCTACAGACAGGGGGAGGAGACATTCAGTACTTC. This sequence joins TRBV6-5 and TRBJ2-4; 9 bases are a match to TRBD1. Germline loops: CDR1 MNHEY, CDR2 SVGAGI. With 6 bases clipped from V and 8 bases from J, the junction kept 11 bases outside the gene matches. The CDR3 loop spans 15 amino acids.

This clone was seen a few times. This chain uses TRBV4-3 with TRBJ1-4; D remains unclear. V was cut by 3 bases and J by 0 bases, with 5 bases left in between. This CDR3 spans 14 amino acids. CDR1 LGHNA and CDR2 YSLEER come from the germline V gene. CDR3 sequence reads: CASSHYPTNEKLFF. The CDR3 DNA follows: TGCGCCAGCAGCCACTACCCAACTAATGAAAAACTGTTTTTT.

J is TRBJ1-1 and V is TRBV7-2, with D maybe TRBD1 (6 bases). The V gene's germline CDR1 is SGHTA and CDR2 FQGNSA. The CDR3 runs to 15 residues. V was shortened by 1 base and J by 1 base, with 10 bases between the two germline ends. For the CDR3, the DNA is TGTGCCAGCAGCTTAGTTGAGACAGGGAACACTGAAGCTTTCTTT. Translating gives CASSLVETGNTEAFF.

The rearrangement uses TRBV3-1 (or the pseudogene TRBV3-2) and TRBJ2-7; 7 nucleotides line up with TRBD2. The junction had 7 bases not matched to a gene; V was cut back by 2 bases and J by 3 bases. Germline lookup yields CDR1 LGHDT and CDR2 YNNKEL (reference sequence). The CDR3 runs 15 residues. The DNA of the CDR3 is TGTGCCAGCAGCCAATTAGCCCTAGCGGACTACGAGCAGTACTTC. Translating gives CASSQLALADYEQYF.

V usage is TRBV6-5 and J usage is TRBJ2-3, with 9 bases lining up with TRBD1. CDR1 is MNHEY, CDR2 SVGAGI, per germline. CDR3 length: 15 amino acids. V gave up 6 bases and J gave up 1 base; unmatched junction bases: 5. The CDR3 bases are TGTGCCAGCAGATTGGGACAGGGCGGCACAGATACGCAGTATTTT. It yields the protein CASRLGQGGTDTQYF.

This rearrangement joins TRBV5-1 to TRBJ2-1; tentative D call: TRBD2 (6 bases). The germline gives CDR1 SGHRS, CDR2 YFSETQ. The CDR3 is 16 amino acids. Trimming removed 0 bases at V and 4 bases at J, with 14 bases between. In DNA, the CDR3 is TGCGCCAGCAGCTTGGGCGGGGTCCAAGGGTACAATGAGCAGTTCTTC. Its translation: CASSLGGVQGYNEQFF. Based on the CDR3 plus reference TRBV5-1 and TRBJ2-1, the full variable domain is KAGVTQTPRYLIKTRGQQVTLSCSPISGHRSVSWYQQTPGQGLQFLFEYFSETQRNKGNFPGRFSGRQFSNSRSEMNVSTLELGDSALYLCASSLGGVQGYNEQFFGPGTRLTVL.

The rearrangement joins TRBV19 to TRBJ2-1; 13 bases align to TRBD2. This CDR3 is built from 14 residues. In germline, CDR1 is LNHDA, CDR2 SQIVND (reference sequence). V was pared by 5 bases and J by 11 bases, with 6 bases of the junction left unmatched. The CDR3 DNA is TGTGCCAGTAGTGCCGGGACTAGCGGGATTAAGCAGTTCTTC. Translated, it gives CASSAGTSGIKQFF.

This chain connects TRBV5-4 to TRBJ1-4; 9 positions match TRBD1. Germline CDR1 SGHNT, CDR2 YYREEE (reference sequence). V lost 3 bases to trimming and J lost 8 bases; unmatched junction nucleotides: 8. The CDR3 is 15 amino acids. CDR3 sequence reads: CASSSPGQGGEKLFF. The CDR3 DNA reads TGTGCCAGCAGCTCCCCGGGACAGGGAGGGGAAAAACTGTTTTTT.

The chain couples TRBV10-3 to TRBJ1-4; D is unresolved. The ends were cut back, 7 bases at V and 5 bases at J, with 11 bases in the middle. Germline CDR1 reads ENHRY; CDR2 reads SYGVKD. This CDR3 is built from 13 residues. The CDR3 loop is CAIKRAGNEKLFF. In DNA form, the CDR3 reads TGTGCCATCAAAAGGGCGGGGAATGAAAAACTGTTTTTT.

This sequence joins TRBV20-1 and TRBJ2-1, with 7 bases lining up with TRBD2. After removal of 7 bases from V and 9 bases from J, the junction contained 6 bases not matched to a gene. Germline-derived CDR1 and CDR2 are DFQATT and SNEGSKA (reference sequence). This CDR3 is built from 11 residues. CDR3 nucleotides: TGCAGTGTCCGGGGGGATAGTGAGCAGTTCTTC. Amino acids: CSVRGDSEQFF.

The rearrangement joins TRBV4-2 to TRBJ1-1; D ambiguous. The CDR3 loop spans 16 amino acids. Deletions cut 4 bases from V and 2 bases from J, with 17 bases between. Germline values: CDR1 LGHNA, CDR2 YNFKEQ. CDR3 nucleotides: TGTGCCAGCAGCCGAGACCTACAGACACTTAACACTGAAGCTTTCTTT. Translation: CASSRDLQTLNTEAFF.

The chain links TRBV2 to TRBJ1-2; 7 nucleotides align to TRBD1. Germline CDR1 and CDR2: SNHLY and FYNNEI. J gave up 5 bases and V 2 bases, and 2 bases lay outside the gene matches. CDR3 length: 13 residues. CDR3 nucleotide sequence: TGTGCCAGCAGTGAACGCAGGGGGTATGGCTACACCTTC. Protein: CASSERRGYGYTF. Full variable domain (remainder filled in from reference TRBV2 and TRBJ1-2): EPEVTQTPSHQVTQMGQEVILRCVPISNHLYFYWYRQILGQKVEFLVSFYNNEISEKSEIFDDQFSVERPDGSNFTLKIRSTKLEDSAMYFCASSERRGYGYTFGSGTRLTVV.

This CDR3 is CASSMAQGYNEQFF. For the CDR3, the DNA is TGTGCCAGCAGTATGGCACAGGGCTACAATGAGCAGTTCTTC. This chain connects TRBV6-4 to TRBJ2-1, with a possible D match to TRBD1 (6 bases). CDR3 size: 14 residues. Germline V gives CDR1 MRHNA, CDR2 SNTAGT. Trimming pared 5 bases from V and 3 bases from J, leaving 11 bases between.

The genes are TRBV2 and TRBJ1-2; no definite D call. The germline gives CDR1 SNHLY, CDR2 FYNNEI. Trimming removed 11 bases at V and 0 bases at J, with 13 bases between. CDR3 length: 13 residues. The CDR3: CAARRFPNYGYTF. The CDR3 nucleotides read TGTGCCGCCCGGCGGTTCCCTAACTATGGCTACACCTTC. Full variable domain (outside the CDR3, taken from reference TRBV2 and TRBJ1-2): EPEVTQTPSHQVTQMGQEVILRCVPISNHLYFYWYRQILGQKVEFLVSFYNNEISEKSEIFDDQFSVERPDGSNFTLKIRSTKLEDSAMYFCAARRFPNYGYTFGSGTRLTVV.

This clone was seen only once. The chain joins TRBV5-1 to TRBJ1-2, with 8 nucleotides matching TRBD1. The CDR3 loop spans 15 amino acids. Germline CDR1 and CDR2: SGHRS and YFSETQ. Trimming at V came to 4 bases and at J to 5 bases, leaving 10 bases not matched to a gene. CDR3 residues: CASSLGTGQYYGYTF. Written as DNA, the CDR3 is TGCGCCAGCAGCCTCGGGACAGGACAGTATTATGGCTACACCTTC.

This clone was picked up one time. The chain couples TRBV9 to TRBJ2-7, with D possibly TRBD2 on 6 matching bases. This CDR3 is 16 amino acids long. In germline, CDR1 is SGDLS, CDR2 YYNGEE. Trimming took 0 bases from V and 3 from J, leaving 16 bases between them. As DNA, the CDR3 is TGTGCCAGCAGCGTAGATGTGGTAGCGGTACTCTACGAGCAGTACTTC. Its translation is CASSVDVVAVLYEQYF.

The rearrangement links TRBV28 to TRBJ2-2; weak D call: TRBD2 (6 bases). The CDR3 totals 13 residues. The V gene lost 6 bases and the J gene lost 7 bases, with 12 bases spanning the gap. Per the germline V gene, CDR1 is MDHEN and CDR2 is SYDVKM. The CDR3 loop is CASRTGANGELFF. DNA of the CDR3: TGTGCCAGCAGGACGGGAGCTAACGGGGAGCTGTTTTTT.

This chain links TRBV4-2 with TRBJ2-1; 10 bases map to TRBD2. The CDR3 covers 15 residues. The V gene's germline CDR1 is LGHNA and CDR2 YNFKEQ. With 1 base clipped from V and 9 bases from J, the junction kept 6 bases outside the gene matches. CDR3 sequence: CASSQAVAGGGEQFF. CDR3 DNA sequence: TGTGCCAGCAGCCAAGCCGTAGCGGGAGGAGGTGAGCAGTTCTTC.